A single sample gave rise to the 5 T cell receptor beta chains below, sequenced in a study of blood T cell repertoires in COVID-19. The protocol was immunoSEQ multiplex PCR, while the TCRdb copy is restricted to in-frame clones and leaves out a portion. The repertoire includes fewer than 400,000 clones, nearly 90% of them detected once, and 1.7% sits in the top ten. The sequenced material came from PBMCs or T cells enriched from blood (not recorded which). These receptors all stem from a young woman who had recovered from COVID-19.

The chain links TRBV29-1 to TRBJ2-7; D gene ambiguous. The CDR3 is made up of 12 amino acids. V gave up 5 bases and J gave up 3 bases, with 11 bases separating them. Looked up from germline, CDR1 is SQVTM and CDR2 is ANQGSEA. Here the CDR3 DNA reads TGCAGCGTTAATACAGATCACTACGAGCAGTACTTC. It codes for CSVNTDHYEQYF.

This chain uses TRBV28 with TRBJ2-2; no reliable D call. This CDR3 region has 16 residues. Germline CDR1 is MDHEN and CDR2 is SYDVKM. V was trimmed by 0 bases and J by 0 bases, leaving 8 bases between them. This chain's CDR3 is CASSLWADPNTGELFF. The CDR3 nucleotides are TGTGCCAGCAGTTTATGGGCCGATCCGAACACCGGGGAGCTGTTTTTT.

The J gene is TRBJ1-1, the V gene TRBV28, with TRBD1 identical over 10 bases. CDR1 and CDR2 from the germline V gene are MDHEN and SYDVKM. The CDR3 runs 17 residues. Trimming at V came to 4 bases and at J to 6 bases, leaving 14 bases not matched to a gene. In nucleotides, the CDR3 is TGTGCCAGCAGTTCCACCCTCTGGACAGGGGGGAGGGCTGAAGCTTTCTTT. Translated: CASSSTLWTGGRAEAFF.

This clone was seen a single time. The genes are TRBV10-3 and TRBJ2-1, with 7 bases lining up with TRBD1. Trimming took 10 bases from V and 6 from J; bases not matched to a gene: 6. Germline V gene lookup returns CDR1 ENHRY and CDR2 SYGVKD. CDR3 length: 12 amino acids. The CDR3 nucleotides read TGTGCCACCGGACAGGTACCCAATGAGCAGTTCTTC. Translated, it gives CATGQVPNEQFF.

This rearrangement joins TRBV2 to TRBJ1-2; D is possibly TRBD1 (5 bases). Per the germline V gene, CDR1 is SNHLY and CDR2 is FYNNEI. V lost 2 bases and J lost 5, with 15 bases in between. CDR3 size: 15 residues. The CDR3 sequence is CASSELSPGEYGYTF. DNA of the CDR3: TGTGCCAGCAGTGAATTATCCCCGGGGGAGTATGGCTACACCTTC.